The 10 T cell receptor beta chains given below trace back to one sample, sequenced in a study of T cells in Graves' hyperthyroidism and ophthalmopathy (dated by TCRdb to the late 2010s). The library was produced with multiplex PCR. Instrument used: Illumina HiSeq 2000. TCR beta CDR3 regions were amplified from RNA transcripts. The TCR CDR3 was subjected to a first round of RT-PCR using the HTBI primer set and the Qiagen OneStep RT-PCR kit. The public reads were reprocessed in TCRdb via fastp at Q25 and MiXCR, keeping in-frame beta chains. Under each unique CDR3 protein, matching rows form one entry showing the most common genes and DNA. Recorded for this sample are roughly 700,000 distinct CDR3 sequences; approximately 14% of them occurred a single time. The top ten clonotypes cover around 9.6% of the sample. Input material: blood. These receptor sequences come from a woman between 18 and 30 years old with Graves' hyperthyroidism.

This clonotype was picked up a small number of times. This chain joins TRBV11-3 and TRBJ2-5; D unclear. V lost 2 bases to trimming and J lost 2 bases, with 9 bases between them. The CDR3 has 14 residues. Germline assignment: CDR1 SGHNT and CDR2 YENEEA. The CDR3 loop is CASSLNANQETQYF. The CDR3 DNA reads TGTGCCAGCAGCTTAAATGCAAATCAAGAGACCCAGTACTTC. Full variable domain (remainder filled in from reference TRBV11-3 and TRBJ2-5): EAGVVQSPRYKIIEKKQPVAFWCNPISGHNTLYWYLQNLGQGPELLIRYENEEAVDDSQLPKDRFSAERLKGVDSTLKIQPAELGDSAVYLCASSLNANQETQYFGPGTRLLVL.

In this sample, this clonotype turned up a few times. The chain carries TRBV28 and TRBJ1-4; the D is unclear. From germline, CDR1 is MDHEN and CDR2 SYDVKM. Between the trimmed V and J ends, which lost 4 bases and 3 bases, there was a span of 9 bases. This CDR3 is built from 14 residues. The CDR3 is CASSYEWANEKLFF. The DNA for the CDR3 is TGTGCCAGCAGTTATGAGTGGGCTAATGAAAAACTGTTTTTT.

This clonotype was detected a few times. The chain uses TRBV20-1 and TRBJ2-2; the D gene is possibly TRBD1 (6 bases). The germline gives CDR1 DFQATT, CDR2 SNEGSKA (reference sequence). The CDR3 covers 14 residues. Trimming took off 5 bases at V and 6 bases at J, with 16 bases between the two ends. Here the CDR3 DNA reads TGCAGTGCTGTCGGGACAAGGGAGTCCGGGGAGCTGTTTTTT. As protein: CSAVGTRESGELFF.

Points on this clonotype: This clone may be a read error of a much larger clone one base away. The CDR3 loop reads CASSYRCRDRRGYTF. The CDR3 nucleotides read TGTGCCAGCAGTTATCGCTGCAGGGACAGAAGAGGCTACACCTTC. The rearrangement joins TRBV6-9 to TRBJ1-2; 7 nucleotides match TRBD1. With V trimmed by 2 bases and J by 8 bases, 11 bases remained unmatched. CDR1 is MNHGY and CDR2 is SVAAGI in the germline V gene. The CDR3 loop spans 15 amino acids.

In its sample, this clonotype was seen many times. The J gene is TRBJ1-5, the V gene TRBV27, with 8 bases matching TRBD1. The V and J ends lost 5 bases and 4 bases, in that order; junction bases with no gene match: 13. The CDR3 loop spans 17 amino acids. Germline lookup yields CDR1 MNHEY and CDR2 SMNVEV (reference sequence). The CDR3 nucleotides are TGTGCCAGCAGTGGACAGGGAGCCCTCAACCCGAATCAGCCCCAGCATTTT. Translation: CASSGQGALNPNQPQHF.

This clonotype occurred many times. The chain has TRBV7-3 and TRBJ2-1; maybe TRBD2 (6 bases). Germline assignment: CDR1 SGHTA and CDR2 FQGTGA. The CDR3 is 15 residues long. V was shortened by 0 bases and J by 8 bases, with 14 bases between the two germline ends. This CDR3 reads CASSLTETRRDEQFF. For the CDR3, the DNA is TGTGCCAGCAGCTTAACGGAGACTAGACGCGATGAGCAGTTCTTC.

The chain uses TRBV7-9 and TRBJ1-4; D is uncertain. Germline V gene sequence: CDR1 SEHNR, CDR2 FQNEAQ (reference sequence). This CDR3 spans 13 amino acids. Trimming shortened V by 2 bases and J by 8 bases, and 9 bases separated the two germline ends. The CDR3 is CASSLTVGEKLFF. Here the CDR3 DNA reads TGTGCCAGCAGCTTAACAGTAGGCGAAAAACTGTTTTTT.

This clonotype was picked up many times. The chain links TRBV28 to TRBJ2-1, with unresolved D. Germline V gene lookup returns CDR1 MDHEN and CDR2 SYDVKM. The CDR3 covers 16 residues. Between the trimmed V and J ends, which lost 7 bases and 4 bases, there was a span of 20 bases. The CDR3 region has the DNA TGTGCCAGCAATCGGCTAAAGGTGTCGAGGTACAATGAGCAGTTCTTC. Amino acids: CASNRLKVSRYNEQFF.

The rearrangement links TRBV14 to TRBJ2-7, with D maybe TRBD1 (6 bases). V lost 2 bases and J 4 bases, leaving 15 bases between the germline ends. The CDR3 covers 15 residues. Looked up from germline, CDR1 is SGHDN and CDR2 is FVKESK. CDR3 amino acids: CASSQPGQGIYEQYF. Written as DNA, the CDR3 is TGTGCCAGCAGCCAACCAGGCCAGGGGATATACGAGCAGTACTTC.

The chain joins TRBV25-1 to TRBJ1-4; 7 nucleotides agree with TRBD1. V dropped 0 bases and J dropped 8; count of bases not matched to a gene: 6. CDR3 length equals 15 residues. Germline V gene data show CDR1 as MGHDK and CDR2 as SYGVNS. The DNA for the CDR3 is TGTGCCAGCAGTGAATATAGACAGGGTGGCGAAAAACTGTTTTTT. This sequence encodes CASSEYRQGGEKLFF.